Listed here is a single TCR beta chain. Time point of the sample: sample taken at primary tumor resection. Whole RNA, isolated from tumor, nontumor lung or frozen PBMC, was sequenced without prior sorting. The donors comprised roughly 71 untreated early-stage non-small cell lung cancer patients. One entry per CDR3 protein, called by TCRdb with MiXCR from the 5' RACE reads. The table shows just under 95,000 distinct CDR3 sequences, with approximately 12% occurring only once. This entry is derived from a study of spatial heterogeneity in lung cancer. Trimming took 5 bases from V and 2 from J; bases not matched to a gene: 4. The CDR3 consists of 14 residues. The germline V gene encodes CDR1 MNHEY and CDR2 SVGEGT.

V gene TRBV6-2 or TRBV6-3 combines with J gene TRBJ2-5; 8 nucleotides match TRBD2. Sequenced here: PBMCs, sampled at surgery. This clonotype originated in a male donor with early-stage non-small cell lung cancer. The CDR3 sequence is CASSKSGSQETQYF. The CDR3 DNA reads as TGTGCCAGCAGTAAGAGCGGGAGTCAAGAGACCCAGTACTTC.